These 27 T cell receptor beta chains originate from one sample sequenced in a study of immune cell composition in non-small cell lung cancer. Assay: immunoSEQ multiplex PCR; the TCRdb copy retains only in-frame clones and omits some. The data hold about 11,000 clones, with around two thirds observed a single time. Sequencing was performed on lung tumor tissue. The source of these receptors is a human donor with non-small cell lung cancer.

The V gene is TRBV4-2, the J gene TRBJ1-2, with 8 bases matching TRBD1. CDR3 length: 14 residues. Germline loops: CDR1 LGHNA, CDR2 YNFKEQ. The V and J ends lost 5 bases and 1 base, in that order; junction bases with no gene match: 3. The CDR3 sequence: CASSRTGINYGYTF. DNA for the CDR3: TGTGCCAGCAGCAGGACAGGGATTAACTATGGCTACACCTTC.

The chain links TRBV7-9 to TRBJ1-4; 10 nucleotides line up with TRBD1. Germline V gene data show CDR1 as SEHNR and CDR2 as FQNEAQ (reference sequence). CDR3 length: 14 residues. V lost 5 bases, J lost 7 bases, and 4 bases stayed unmatched. CDR3 nucleotides: TGTGCCAGCAGCCCGGGACAGGGGAGTGAAAAACTGTTTTTT. As protein: CASSPGQGSEKLFF.

The V and J genes are TRBV5-4 and TRBJ2-2; the match to TRBD2 covers 11 bases. Germline lookup yields CDR1 SGHNT and CDR2 YYREEE (reference sequence). The CDR3 is 17 amino acids. Germline trimming cut 0 bases from V and 5 bases from J; bases unmatched to any gene: 6. The CDR3 DNA reads as TGTGCCAGCAGCTTGGCACTAGCGGGAGTGAGGACCGGGGAGCTGTTTTTT. Translating gives CASSLALAGVRTGELFF.

The CDR3 protein is CASSHLTGQGGTEAFF. Written as DNA, the CDR3 is TGTGCCAGCAGCCATCTAACTGGGCAGGGTGGGACTGAAGCTTTCTTT. V usage is TRBV7-9 and J usage is TRBJ1-1; D might be TRBD1 (5 bases). The germline CDR1 and CDR2 sequences are SEHNR and FQNEAQ (reference sequence). The CDR3 has 16 residues. Trimming left V 5 bases short and J 5 bases short, with 21 bases between.

The chain combines TRBV7-2 with TRBJ2-3; a weak D match, TRBD2 (7 bases). The germline V gene has CDR1 SGHTA and CDR2 FQGNSA. The CDR3 runs to 17 residues. V gave up 1 base and J gave up 0 bases, with 14 bases separating them. The DNA for the CDR3 is TGTGCCAGCAGCTTAGTATCTGGGGGGGCTAGCACAGATACGCAGTATTTT. Its translation is CASSLVSGGASTDTQYF. The variable domain in full, with the rest retrieved from reference TRBV7-2 and TRBJ2-3, is GAGVSQSPSNKVTEKGKDVELRCDPISGHTALYWYRQSLGQGLEFLIYFQGNSAPDKSGLPSDRFSAERTGGSVSTLTIQRTQQEDSAVYLCASSLVSGGASTDTQYFGPGTRLTVL.

The rearrangement uses TRBV19 and TRBJ1-1, with 7 bases that match TRBD1. The V and J ends lost 2 bases and 4 bases, in that order; junction bases with no gene match: 1. Germline V gene lookup returns CDR1 LNHDA and CDR2 SQIVND (reference sequence). The CDR3 runs to 13 residues. The CDR3 DNA reads TGTGCCAGTAGTATAAGGGACAGCACTGAAGCTTTCTTT. Translating it yields CASSIRDSTEAFF. Based on the CDR3 plus reference TRBV19 and TRBJ1-1, the full variable domain is DGGITQSPKYLFRKEGQNVTLSCEQNLNHDAMYWYRQDPGQGLRLIYYSQIVNDFQKGDIAEGYSVSREKKESFPLTVTSAQKNPTAFYLCASSIRDSTEAFFGQGTRLTVV.

A few counts support this clone. The chain employs TRBV14 and TRBJ1-2; perhaps TRBD1 as D (6 bases). Germline V gene lookup returns CDR1 SGHDN and CDR2 FVKESK. This CDR3 is built from 17 residues. V lost 3 bases and J 4 bases, leaving 21 bases between the germline ends. This CDR3 reads CASSQGRLPGGSYGYTF. Written as DNA, the CDR3 is TGTGCCAGCAGCCAGGGAAGATTACCGGGGGGCAGCTATGGCTACACCTTC.

This clone was picked up a small number of times. The chain uses TRBV11-2 and TRBJ2-5, with D perhaps matching TRBD2 (5 bases). The CDR3 consists of 14 residues. CDR1 and CDR2 from the germline V gene are SGHAT and FQNNGV. V was shortened by 8 bases and J by 5 bases, with 18 bases between the two germline ends. CDR3 region: CASEQTAARETQYF. CDR3 DNA: TGTGCCAGCGAACAAACAGCGGCCAGGGAGACCCAGTACTTC.

This chain joins TRBV28 and TRBJ2-1; 9 bases map to TRBD2. V gave up 3 bases and J gave up 2 bases; unmatched junction bases: 2. This CDR3 contains 15 residues. CDR1 is MDHEN, CDR2 SYDVKM, per germline. CDR3 protein: CASSLAGGPYNEQFF. CDR3 coding DNA: TGTGCCAGCAGTTTGGCGGGAGGGCCCTACAATGAGCAGTTCTTC.

The chain recombines TRBV14 with TRBJ2-7; 10 positions agree with TRBD2. V shed 2 bases, J shed 3 bases, and the junction held 4 bases outside the gene matches. The CDR3 spans 15 residues. Germline assignment: CDR1 SGHDN and CDR2 FVKESK. CDR3 sequence (DNA): TGTGCCAGCAGCCAAACTAGCGGGGTAGGCTACGAGCAGTACTTC. Translating it yields CASSQTSGVGYEQYF.

The chain carries TRBV9 and TRBJ2-1; the D is unclear. Germline V gene data show CDR1 as SGDLS and CDR2 as YYNGEE. CDR3 size: 13 residues. Trimming stripped 0 bases from V and 9 bases from J, with 10 bases between. Written as DNA, the CDR3 is TGTGCCAGCAGCGTAGGAGGATATACTGAGCAGTTCTTC. It codes for CASSVGGYTEQFF.

This rearrangement joins TRBV14 to TRBJ1-3; D might be TRBD1 (5 bases). V gave up 5 bases and J gave up 1 base, with 9 bases separating them. Germline V CDR1 and CDR2: SGHDN, FVKESK. The CDR3 extends over 14 amino acids. Here the CDR3 reads CASSTQGSGNTIYF. CDR3 coding DNA: TGTGCCAGCAGCACGCAGGGTTCTGGAAACACCATATATTTT.

The chain employs TRBV29-1 and TRBJ2-7, with 11 bases fitting TRBD2. The CDR3 loop spans 14 amino acids. Germline V lookup: CDR1 SQVTM, CDR2 ANQGSEA. The V segment lost 6 bases and the J segment 3 bases; nucleotides outside the gene matches: 7. The CDR3 reads CSVRTSGSNYEQYF. CDR3 nucleotide sequence: TGCAGCGTCCGAACTAGCGGGAGCAACTACGAGCAGTACTTC.

V and J are TRBV7-3 and TRBJ2-7, with 12 bases fitting TRBD2. The germline gives CDR1 SGHTA, CDR2 FQGTGA. V trimming: 3 bases; J trimming: 0 bases; junction bases outside the gene matches: 6. The CDR3 has 17 residues. CDR3 DNA sequence: TGTGCCAGCAGCTTCCCCGGGACTAGCGGGCTCTCCTACGAGCAGTACTTC. It is translated as CASSFPGTSGLSYEQYF. Filled out from reference TRBV7-3 and TRBJ2-7, the complete variable domain reads GAGVSQTPSNKVTEKGKYVELRCDPISGHTALYWYRQSLGQGPEFLIYFQGTGAADDSGLPNDRFFAVRPEGSVSTLKIQRTERGDSAVYLCASSFPGTSGLSYEQYFGPGTRLTVT.

This clone was detected only a few times. V is TRBV11-2 and J is TRBJ2-7, with 7 bases identical to TRBD1. From germline, CDR1 is SGHAT and CDR2 FQNNGV. V dropped 1 base and J dropped 9; count of bases not matched to a gene: 15. The CDR3 runs 16 residues. Here the CDR3 reads CASSLGDSRLTPRQYF. The CDR3 nucleotides are TGTGCCAGCAGCTTAGGGGACAGCCGACTAACACCCAGGCAGTACTTC.

This rearrangement joins TRBV5-1 to TRBJ2-2; a possible D gene is TRBD1 (5 bases). Germline loops: CDR1 SGHRS, CDR2 YFSETQ. The CDR3 runs to 15 residues. V gave up 0 bases and J gave up 6 bases, with 12 bases separating them. Here the CDR3 DNA reads TGCGCCAGCAGCTTGGGATCATTAGGGGCCGGGGAGCTGTTTTTT. Translated, it gives CASSLGSLGAGELFF.

This clone was seen a handful of times. The V gene is TRBV5-1, the J gene TRBJ2-3; possibly TRBD2 for D (5 bases). Germline V lookup: CDR1 SGHRS, CDR2 YFSETQ. V shed 0 bases and J shed 1 base, with 12 bases lying between them. The CDR3 contains 16 residues. The CDR3 DNA reads as TGCGCCAGCAGCTTGGCCGGGGTAGGCGGCACAGATACGCAGTATTTT. It codes for CASSLAGVGGTDTQYF.

Written as DNA, the CDR3 is TGTGCCAGCACCCTATACTGGAACACTGAAGCTTTCTTT. It translates to CASTLYWNTEAFF. The rearrangement links TRBV5-5 to TRBJ1-1, with D unresolved. The ends were cut back, 6 bases at V and 1 base at J, with 10 bases in the middle. CDR3 length: 13 residues. Germline V gene lookup returns CDR1 SGHKS and CDR2 YYEKEE (reference sequence).

The rearrangement joins TRBV5-4 to TRBJ1-2; a weak D match, TRBD1 (6 bases). The CDR3 runs to 12 residues. The germline V gene encodes CDR1 SGHNT and CDR2 YYREEE (reference sequence). V lost 4 bases and J 7 bases, leaving 11 bases between the germline ends. The CDR3 region has the DNA TGTGCCAGCAGCAACAGGGAGGGTGGCTACACCTTC. The encoded protein is CASSNREGGYTF.

The rearrangement links TRBV6-5 to TRBJ1-5; the match to TRBD1 covers 10 bases. Losses at the gene ends were 6 bases for V and 7 bases for J; bases not matched to a gene: 3. Germline V gives CDR1 MNHEY, CDR2 SVGAGI. CDR3 size: 13 residues. CDR3: CASRPTGGQPQHF. The CDR3 nucleotides read TGTGCCAGCAGGCCGACAGGGGGCCAGCCCCAGCATTTT.

This sequence joins TRBV5-4 and TRBJ1-3; tentatively, D is TRBD1 (5 bases). The V and J ends lost 1 base and 4 bases respectively, with 6 bases between them. Germline V lookup: CDR1 SGHNT, CDR2 YYREEE (reference sequence). The CDR3 has 13 amino acids. The CDR3 nucleotides are TGTGCCAGCAGCTTGTGGGGCGGAAACACCATATATTTT. Amino acid sequence: CASSLWGGNTIYF.

There are a few counts of this clone. DNA for the CDR3: TGTGCCATCAGTGAGAGGCAGGGGCTAGACGAGCAGTACTTC. It is translated as CAISERQGLDEQYF. This chain connects TRBV10-3 to TRBJ2-7; the D gene is possibly TRBD1 (6 bases). Germline V CDR1 and CDR2: ENHRY, SYGVKD. Trimming cost V 2 bases and J 5 bases, with 13 bases left between them. This CDR3 is built from 14 residues.

This clone was detected a few times. The rearrangement uses TRBV2 and TRBJ1-5; 7 bases match TRBD1. With V trimmed by 7 bases and J by 7 bases, 7 bases remained unmatched. The CDR3 length is 13 residues. Germline assignment: CDR1 SNHLY and CDR2 FYNNEI. CDR3: CASKEGAGQPQHF. CDR3 coding DNA: TGTGCCAGCAAGGAGGGGGCAGGGCAGCCCCAGCATTTT.

The chain has TRBV28 and TRBJ2-3, with TRBD1 identical over 9 bases. The junction had 8 bases not matched to a gene; V was cut back by 5 bases and J by 5 bases. This CDR3 is 15 amino acids long. CDR1 and CDR2 (germline): MDHEN, SYDVKM. The CDR3 loop reads CASSLVTGGRDTQYF. CDR3 DNA sequence: TGTGCCAGCAGTCTTGTTACAGGGGGCAGAGATACGCAGTATTTT.

V usage is TRBV2 and J usage is TRBJ2-5; 7 nucleotides align to TRBD2. J was trimmed by 2 bases and V by 2 bases; bases with no gene match: 11. The germline V gene has CDR1 SNHLY and CDR2 FYNNEI. The CDR3 totals 17 residues. The CDR3 spells CASSEISGSGWQETQYF. The CDR3, as DNA: TGTGCCAGCAGTGAAATATCGGGTAGCGGGTGGCAAGAGACCCAGTACTTC. Together with reference TRBV2 and TRBJ2-5, the CDR3 gives the full variable domain: EPEVTQTPSHQVTQMGQEVILRCVPISNHLYFYWYRQILGQKVEFLVSFYNNEISEKSEIFDDQFSVERPDGSNFTLKIRSTKLEDSAMYFCASSEISGSGWQETQYFGPGTRLLVL.

This chain uses TRBV10-3 with TRBJ2-2, with 15 bases fitting TRBD2. CDR1 is ENHRY and CDR2 is SYGVKD in the germline V gene. The CDR3 length is 18 residues. V shed 4 bases, J shed 0 bases, and the junction held 3 bases outside the gene matches. The CDR3 region has the DNA TGTGCCATCAGTGGGACTAGCGGGAGGGCCGCGAACACCGGGGAGCTGTTTTTT. Its protein product is CAISGTSGRAANTGELFF.

The gene calls are TRBV10-3 and TRBJ2-7; D is perhaps TRBD1 (5 bases). Per the germline V gene, CDR1 is ENHRY and CDR2 is SYGVKD. The V end lost 3 bases, the J end lost 6 bases, and 18 bases lay between the germline ends. This CDR3 is 15 amino acids long. CDR3 loop: CAISDWTSRPGEQYF. CDR3 nucleotides: TGTGCCATCAGTGATTGGACATCCCGTCCGGGCGAGCAGTACTTC.